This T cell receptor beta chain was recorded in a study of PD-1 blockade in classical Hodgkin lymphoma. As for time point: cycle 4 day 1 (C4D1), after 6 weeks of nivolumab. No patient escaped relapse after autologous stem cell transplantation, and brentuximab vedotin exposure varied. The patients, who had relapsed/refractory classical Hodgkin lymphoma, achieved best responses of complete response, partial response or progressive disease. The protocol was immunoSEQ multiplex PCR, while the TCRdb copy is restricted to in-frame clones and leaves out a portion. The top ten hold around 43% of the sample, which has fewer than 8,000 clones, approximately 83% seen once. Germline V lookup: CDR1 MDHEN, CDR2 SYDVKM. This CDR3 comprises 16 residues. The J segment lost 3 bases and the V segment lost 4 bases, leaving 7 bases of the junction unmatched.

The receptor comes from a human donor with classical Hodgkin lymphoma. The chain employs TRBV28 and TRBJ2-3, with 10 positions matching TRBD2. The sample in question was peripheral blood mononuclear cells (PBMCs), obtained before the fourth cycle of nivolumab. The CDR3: CASSSLAGRRTDTQYF. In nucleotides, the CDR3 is TGTGCCAGCAGTTCACTAGCGGGAAGGAGAACAGATACGCAGTATTTT.